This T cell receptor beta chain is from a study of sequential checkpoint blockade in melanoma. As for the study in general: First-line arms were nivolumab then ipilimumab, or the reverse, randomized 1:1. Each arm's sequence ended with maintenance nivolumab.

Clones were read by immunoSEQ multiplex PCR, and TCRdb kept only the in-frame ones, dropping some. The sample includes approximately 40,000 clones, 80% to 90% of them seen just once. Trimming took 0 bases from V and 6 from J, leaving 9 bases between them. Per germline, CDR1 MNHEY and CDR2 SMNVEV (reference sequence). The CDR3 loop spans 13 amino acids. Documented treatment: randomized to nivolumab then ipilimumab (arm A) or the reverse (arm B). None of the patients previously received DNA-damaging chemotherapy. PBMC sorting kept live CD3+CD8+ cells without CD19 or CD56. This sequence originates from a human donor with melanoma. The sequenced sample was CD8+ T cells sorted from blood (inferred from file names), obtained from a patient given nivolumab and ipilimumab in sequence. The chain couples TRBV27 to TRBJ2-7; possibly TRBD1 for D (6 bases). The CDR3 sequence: CASSLSRTAEQYV. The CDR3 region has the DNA TGTGCCAGCAGTTTATCTAGGACAGCCGAGCAGTACGTC.